Sequencing of this TCR beta chain was carried out in a study of blood T cell repertoires in COVID-19. On the study more broadly: Acute and convalescent COVID-19 samples came from the United States, Italy and Spain.

The CDR3 runs to 14 residues. With 4 bases removed from V and 4 bases from J, the gap between germline ends came to 15 bases. Per germline, CDR1 SGHNT and CDR2 YYREEE (reference sequence). Data came from immunoSEQ multiplex PCR; TCRdb stores just in-frame clones and leaves some out. The profile shows about 300,000 clones, 75% to 95% of them singletons. The clonotype originates from a woman younger than 45 with COVID-19, enrolled during active disease. Sequencing was performed on peripheral blood. J is TRBJ2-7 and V is TRBV5-4; the D gene is possibly TRBD1 (6 bases). CDR3 DNA: TGTGCCAGCAGCCCCCTACCCGACAGGTACGAGCAGTACTTC. It translates to CASSPLPDRYEQYF.